A selection of T cell receptor beta chains follows, all from one sample in a study of T cells expressing NK-cell markers. No DNA is given; TCRdb re-called the 5' RACE reads and lists each CDR3 protein once. In total, the table holds 250,000 or so distinct CDR3 sequences. The sample taken for sequencing was blood T cells: a sorted CD56 or NKG2C T cell subset, CD4+ or CD8+ T cells, or bulk PBMC T cells (not recorded which). Receptors were obtained from a woman between 18 and 70 years old in good health. Both conserved end residues are part of each CDR3. Each record gives: V gene, J gene, CDR3 protein.

>TRBV12-3/TRBV12-4|TRBJ2-2
CATSNTGELFF
>TRBV10-2|TRBJ2-2
CASSEWGGKGTGELFF
>TRBV12-3/TRBV12-4|TRBJ1-6
CASTPTGWDSPLHF
>TRBV12-3/TRBV12-4|TRBJ1-5
CASSIGQGRNQPQHF
>TRBV12-3/TRBV12-4|TRBJ2-3
CASSFYWRELGTDTQYF
>TRBV7-9|TRBJ1-5
CASSLAGSQPQHF
>TRBV3-1|TRBJ2-7
CASSQEGGYSSF
>TRBV5-1|TRBJ2-2
CASSLTGLHTGELFF
>TRBV7-8|TRBJ1-6
CASSLWAQRYSYNSPLHF
>TRBV6-2/TRBV6-3|TRBJ2-5
CASSYNRDRVRKTQYF
>TRBV10-3|TRBJ2-1
CAISERTLWEQFF
>TRBV7-2|TRBJ2-4
CASSSRREDIQYF
>TRBV12-3/TRBV12-4|TRBJ2-3
CASSLGLAGAGRGDTQYF
>TRBV5-6|TRBJ2-2
CASSLFRPANTGELFF
>TRBV5-1|TRBJ1-1
CASSPVPGGTEAFF
>TRBV4-3|TRBJ2-2
CASSQEAGEIWNTGELFF
>TRBV5-1|TRBJ2-5
CASSTATGLQETQYF
>TRBV5-6|TRBJ2-6
CASSLWDSPSGANVLTF
>TRBV19|TRBJ2-5
CASTGRRATQYF
>TRBV7-9|TRBJ2-5
CASSRSAGGETQYF
>TRBV6-2/TRBV6-3|TRBJ1-2
CASSYQTASGYTF
>TRBV10-2|TRBJ1-1
CASIRDSIDTEAFF
>TRBV6-5|TRBJ2-7
CASSHLGEQYF
>TRBV12-3/TRBV12-4|TRBJ2-2
CASSGQAGGELFF
>TRBV12-3/TRBV12-4|TRBJ1-6
CASGPPQTYYSLHF
>TRBV15|TRBJ1-4
CATSRANEKLFF
>TRBV5-1|TRBJ2-1
CASSLGTQYNEQFF
>TRBV20-1|TRBJ2-1
CSAQKSDNEQFF
>TRBV20-1|TRBJ2-3
CSAMGEPTDTQYF
>TRBV20-1|TRBJ2-7
CSARDPHHGQANEQYF
>TRBV5-1|TRBJ2-5
CASSLELAGSATQYF
>TRBV5-1|TRBJ2-2
CATQFGVFSNTGELFF
>TRBV10-3|TRBJ1-4
CAISESGTGPEKLFF
>TRBV19|TRBJ2-2
CASFLRTGKYTGELFF
>TRBV7-3|TRBJ2-3
CASSFDRESTDTQYF
>TRBV6-1|TRBJ2-1
CASSRLAGGNEQFF
>TRBV20-1|TRBJ2-2
CSATGRSDTGELFF
>TRBV29-1|TRBJ2-5
CSVEDVGQALQETQYF
>TRBV20-1|TRBJ1-1
CSANHRQRLLRMNTEAFF
>TRBV11-2|TRBJ2-2
CASRHTGDRGRSGELFF
>TRBV20-1|TRBJ2-5
CSGVSQETQYF
>TRBV12-3/TRBV12-4|TRBJ2-2
CASSGTGLSGELFF
>TRBV7-2|TRBJ1-2
CASSLDPAGGYTF
>TRBV25-1|TRBJ1-2
CASSEVTNYGYTF
>TRBV7-9|TRBJ1-3
CASSPTGISGNTIYF
>TRBV6-1|TRBJ2-2
CASSPGTWWDTGELFF
>TRBV7-9|TRBJ2-1
CASSLGSSAARGEQFF
>TRBV7-2|TRBJ2-7
CASSLAGGGTYLSYEQYF
>TRBV5-4|TRBJ2-7
CASSPKGAYEQYF
>TRBV20-1|TRBJ2-5
CSARGQDRETQYF
>TRBV12-3/TRBV12-4|TRBJ2-3
CASSPDRSLSDTQYF
>TRBV19|TRBJ2-1
CASSPRLVGNEQFF
>TRBV7-2|TRBJ1-6
CASSFPTGGGSPLHF
>TRBV5-1|TRBJ2-7
CASSLDLVSYEQYF